These 22 T cell receptor beta chains share one sample of origin, sequenced in a study of cytomegalovirus exposure and HLA in healthy donors. With 60 Vbeta and 13 Jbeta primers, the PCR was carried out. The method was immunoSEQ multiplex PCR; TCRdb's version includes in-frame clones alone and lacks a portion of them. The sample includes over 25,000 clones, about 70% seen only once; the top ten take roughly 4.4%. Source material: PBMCs. These receptors all stem from a woman in her fifties or sixties in good health and CMV-seronegative.

This chain uses TRBV6-1 with TRBJ1-5, with 7 nucleotides matching TRBD1. Germline V gene lookup returns CDR1 MNHNS and CDR2 SASEGT. V dropped 7 bases and J dropped 2; count of bases not matched to a gene: 2. This CDR3 region has 13 residues. This chain's CDR3 is CASNTGGNQPQHF. DNA for the CDR3: TGTGCCAGCAATACAGGGGGCAATCAGCCCCAGCATTTT.

This rearrangement joins TRBV6-5 to TRBJ2-3, with D unclear. Trimming took 2 bases from V and 0 from J, leaving 9 bases between them. Germline-derived CDR1 and CDR2 are MNHEY and SVGAGI. The CDR3 extends over 15 amino acids. The CDR3 is CASSYARSSTDTQYF. CDR3 nucleotides: TGTGCCAGCAGTTACGCGAGATCAAGCACAGATACGCAGTATTTT.

The V call is TRBV7-9, the J call TRBJ1-4; D gene uncertain. This CDR3 is 17 amino acids long. CDR1 and CDR2 (germline): SEHNR, FQNEAQ (reference sequence). Trimming stripped 3 bases from V and 8 bases from J, with 22 bases between. The DNA for the CDR3 is TGTGCCAGCAGCTTGATTACCCCGGCCAGACACGGCGAAAAACTGTTTTTT. It is translated as CASSLITPARHGEKLFF.

The J gene is TRBJ2-1, the V gene TRBV5-4; 8 positions match TRBD1. Germline CDR1 is SGHNT and CDR2 is YYREEE (reference sequence). After removal of 4 bases from V and 9 bases from J, the junction contained 9 bases not matched to a gene. The CDR3 extends over 14 amino acids. The CDR3: CASSPQAGGSEQFF. CDR3 DNA: TGTGCCAGCAGCCCCCAGGCAGGGGGCAGTGAGCAGTTCTTC.

The J gene is TRBJ2-3, the V gene TRBV5-6, with 7 nucleotides matching TRBD2. V shed 0 bases and J 3 bases; nucleotides not matched to a gene: 4. Germline loops: CDR1 SGHDT, CDR2 YYEEEE. The CDR3 is made up of 15 amino acids. The CDR3 DNA follows: TGTGCCAGCAGCTTGGCCGGGGGGACGACAGATACGCAGTATTTT. Encoded protein: CASSLAGGTTDTQYF. The full variable domain, in which reference TRBV5-6 and TRBJ2-3 provide the parts outside the CDR3, is DAGVTQSPTHLIKTRGQQVTLRCSPKSGHDTVSWYQQALGQGPQFIFQYYEEEERQRGNFPDRFSGHQFPNYSSELNVNALLLGDSALYLCASSLAGGTTDTQYFGPGTRLTVL.

V is TRBV28 and J is TRBJ1-4, with no clear D. V lost 5 bases and J 2 bases, leaving 3 bases between the germline ends. Per the germline V gene, CDR1 is MDHEN and CDR2 is SYDVKM. The CDR3 runs 12 residues. The CDR3 sequence: CASSLTNEKLFF. The CDR3 DNA reads as TGTGCCAGCAGTCTCACTAATGAAAAACTGTTTTTT. The complete variable domain, with remaining parts taken from reference TRBV28 and TRBJ1-4, reads DVKVTQSSRYLVKRTGEKVFLECVQDMDHENMFWYRQDPGLGLRLIYFSYDVKMKEKGDIPEGYSVSREKKERFSLILESASTNQTSMYLCASSLTNEKLFFGSGTQLSVL.

This chain uses TRBV7-9 with TRBJ2-1; 12 bases agree with TRBD2. The CDR3 is 14 amino acids. J was trimmed by 3 bases and V by 6 bases; bases with no gene match: 0. Germline V gene data show CDR1 as SEHNR and CDR2 as FQNEAQ (reference sequence). The CDR3 DNA reads TGTGCCAGCAGGGGACTAGCGGGCTACAATGAGCAGTTCTTC. Its translation: CASRGLAGYNEQFF.

The V gene is TRBV20-1, the J gene TRBJ2-3; no reliable D call. The CDR3 sequence is 11 residues long. In germline, CDR1 is DFQATT, CDR2 SNEGSKA (reference sequence). The ends were cut back, 3 bases at V and 11 bases at J, with 12 bases in the middle. CDR3: CSARSGRLQYF. The CDR3 DNA follows: TGCAGTGCTAGGTCAGGTCGTTTGCAGTATTTT.

This clone was picked up a small number of times. The genes are TRBV29-1 and TRBJ1-3; D call uncertain. Deletions cut 0 bases from V and 0 bases from J, with 15 bases between. Per germline, CDR1 SQVTM and CDR2 ANQGSEA. This CDR3 has 17 amino acids. CDR3 protein: CSVEDPEWNYSGNTIYF. The DNA for the CDR3 is TGCAGCGTTGAAGATCCTGAATGGAACTACTCTGGAAACACCATATATTTT.

The chain has TRBV6-1 and TRBJ1-1; D not certain. The CDR3 runs 14 residues. Trimming took off 7 bases at V and 0 bases at J, with 12 bases between the two ends. Germline values: CDR1 MNHNS, CDR2 SASEGT. CDR3: CASIRVDLNTEAFF. CDR3 in DNA: TGTGCCAGCATTCGGGTGGATTTGAACACTGAAGCTTTCTTT.

This chain joins TRBV6-6 and TRBJ1-1; TRBD1 aligns across 8 bases. Germline-derived CDR1 and CDR2 are MNHNY and SVGAGI (reference sequence). The CDR3 has 14 residues. V shed 6 bases, J shed 1 base, and the junction held 4 bases outside the gene matches. CDR3 DNA sequence: TGTGCCAGCAGCGCCGGGACAGGGAACACTGAAGCTTTCTTT. This codes for CASSAGTGNTEAFF.

The gene calls are TRBV6-1 and TRBJ2-2; D remains unclear. The CDR3 consists of 15 residues. Germline values: CDR1 MNHNS, CDR2 SASEGT. Between the trimmed V and J ends, which lost 1 base and 3 bases, there was a span of 9 bases. CDR3 amino acids: CASSEDPVYTGELFF. CDR3 bases: TGTGCCAGCAGTGAAGATCCGGTTTACACCGGGGAGCTGTTTTTT.

The chain carries TRBV27 and TRBJ1-1; D unclear. Trimming removed 4 bases from V and 2 bases from J, with 8 bases in between. The CDR3 spans 13 residues. The germline V gene has CDR1 MNHEY and CDR2 SMNVEV (reference sequence). CDR3 region: CASSSSTNTEAFF. Here the CDR3 DNA reads TGTGCCAGCAGTTCAAGTACTAACACTGAAGCTTTCTTT.

This clone was seen only a few times. J is TRBJ2-1 and V is TRBV6-5, with TRBD1 identical over 9 bases. Germline V gives CDR1 MNHEY, CDR2 SVGAGI. Trimming at V came to 5 bases and at J to 6 bases, leaving 5 bases not matched to a gene. The CDR3 spans 14 residues. The CDR3 nucleotides are TGTGCCAGCAGTGCCGGGACAGGGCTCAATGAGCAGTTCTTC. It translates to CASSAGTGLNEQFF.

The chain is built from TRBV4-1 and TRBJ2-7, with unresolved D. This CDR3 is 13 amino acids long. V dropped 3 bases and J dropped 2 bases, with 8 bases sitting between them. Looked up from germline, CDR1 is MGHRA and CDR2 is YSYEKL. DNA for the CDR3: TGCGCCAGCAGCCAGGCAGAGGCCTACGAGCAGTACTTC. Protein: CASSQAEAYEQYF.

In this sample, this clone turned up a few times. The chain carries TRBV19 and TRBJ1-5; D not certain. V was trimmed by 4 bases and J by 4 bases, leaving 5 bases between them. Per the germline V gene, CDR1 is LNHDA and CDR2 is SQIVND (reference sequence). The CDR3 consists of 12 residues. The CDR3 protein is CASSTQNQPQHF. CDR3 sequence (DNA): TGTGCCAGTAGTACCCAGAATCAGCCCCAGCATTTT.

The CDR3 loop reads CASSVIGTGYNEQFF. CDR3 DNA sequence: TGTGCCAGCAGCGTAATCGGGACAGGGTACAATGAGCAGTTCTTC. This chain connects TRBV9 to TRBJ2-1; 9 bases are shared with TRBD1. Looked up from germline, CDR1 is SGDLS and CDR2 is YYNGEE. The V and J ends lost 1 base and 4 bases, in that order; junction bases with no gene match: 3. There are 15 residues in the CDR3.

The rearrangement joins TRBV29-1 to TRBJ2-7, with D tentatively TRBD1 (6 bases). The length of the CDR3 is 12 residues. CDR1 and CDR2 from the germline V gene are SQVTM and ANQGSEA. The V gene lost 7 bases and the J gene lost 7 bases, with 17 bases spanning the gap. The CDR3, as DNA: TGCAGCGCCAGACACAGGGTTGGGGAGCAGTACTTC. Translated: CSARHRVGEQYF.

The chain has TRBV7-3 and TRBJ1-5; D is unresolved. This CDR3 region has 11 residues. Between the trimmed V and J ends, which lost 3 bases and 6 bases, there was a span of 3 bases. CDR1 SGHTA and CDR2 FQGTGA come from the germline V gene. The CDR3: CASSFSQPQHF. CDR3 DNA sequence: TGTGCCAGCAGCTTTAGTCAGCCCCAGCATTTT.

This chain links TRBV27 with TRBJ1-6, with 7 bases matching TRBD1. J gave up 6 bases and V 6 bases, and 8 bases lay outside the gene matches. CDR3 length equals 15 residues. Germline V gene lookup returns CDR1 MNHEY and CDR2 SMNVEV (reference sequence). CDR3 loop: CASRGTGEGNSPLHF. For the CDR3, the DNA is TGTGCCAGCAGGGGAACAGGGGAAGGTAATTCACCCCTCCACTTT.

This sequence joins TRBV5-4 and TRBJ2-1, with a possible D match to TRBD1 (6 bases). CDR1 SGHNT and CDR2 YYREEE come from the germline V gene (reference sequence). The V end lost 4 bases, the J end lost 10 bases, and 18 bases lay between the germline ends. CDR3 size: 14 residues. CDR3 sequence (DNA): TGTGCCAGCAGCACGGCAGGGGCCGGCGGCGAGCAGTTCTTC. Protein: CASSTAGAGGEQFF.

The V call is TRBV30, the J call TRBJ2-6, with 9 bases aligning to TRBD1. Germline V gene lookup returns CDR1 GTSNPN and CDR2 SVGIG (reference sequence). The CDR3 is made up of 16 amino acids. J was trimmed by 2 bases and V by 3 bases; bases with no gene match: 5. The CDR3 DNA follows: TGTGCCTGGAGGGGGGACAGGGATACTGGGGCCAACGTCCTGACTTTC. Translating gives CAWRGDRDTGANVLTF.